This TCR beta chain was identified in a study of T cells in Graves' hyperthyroidism and ophthalmopathy. Graves' hyperthyroidism was deemed stable absent ophthalmopathy progression within 18 months. Hyperthyroidism in the patients, aged 18 to 65, was newly diagnosed and under 2 months in duration. It was uncontrolled infection, other autoimmune disease, pregnancy or lactation that excluded patients. The diagnoses drew upon clinical symptoms, serum thyroxine and TRAb, thyroid ultrasound and orbital computed tomography. RNA transcripts served as the template for amplifying TCR beta CDR3 regions. The HTBI primer set drove a first-round RT-PCR of the TCR CDR3. TCRdb re-called the multiplex PCR reads through MiXCR, storing one row per CDR3 protein. The sample carries a few hundred thousand distinct CDR3 sequences, roughly 23% recorded once. The receptor comes from a woman aged 45-65 years with Graves' hyperthyroidism. Sequences were obtained from blood.

The CDR3 loop reads CASSPAGHYGYTF. The CDR3 DNA follows: TGTGCCAGCAGTCCCGCGGGGCACTATGGCTACACCTTC. V usage is TRBV28 and J usage is TRBJ1-2, with D perhaps TRBD1 (5 bases). Germline V CDR1 and CDR2: MDHEN, SYDVKM. The germline V and J ends were trimmed by 5 bases and 3 bases, with 10 bases remaining between them. The CDR3 sequence is 13 residues long.